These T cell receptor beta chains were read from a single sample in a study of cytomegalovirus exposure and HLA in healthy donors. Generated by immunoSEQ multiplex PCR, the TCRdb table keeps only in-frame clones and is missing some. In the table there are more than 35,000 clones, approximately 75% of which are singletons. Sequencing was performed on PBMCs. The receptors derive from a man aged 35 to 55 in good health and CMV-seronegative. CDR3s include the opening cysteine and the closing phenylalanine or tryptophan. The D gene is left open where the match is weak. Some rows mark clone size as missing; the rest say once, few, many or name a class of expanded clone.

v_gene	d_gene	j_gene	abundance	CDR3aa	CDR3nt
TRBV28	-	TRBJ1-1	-	CASSLGAWNTEAFF	TGTGCCAGCAGTTTGGGGGCTTGGAACACTGAAGCTTTCTTT
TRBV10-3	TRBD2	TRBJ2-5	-	CAISEAGGQETQYF	TGTGCCATCAGTGAGGCGGGGGGCCAAGAGACCCAGTACTTC
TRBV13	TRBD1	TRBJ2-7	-	CASSRREPGQAYEQYF	TGTGCCAGCAGCCGCAGGGAACCGGGACAGGCCTACGAGCAGTACTTC
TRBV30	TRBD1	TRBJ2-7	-	CAWSEGQELYEQYF	TGTGCCTGGAGTGAGGGACAGGAATTATACGAGCAGTACTTC
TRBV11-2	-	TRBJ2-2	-	CASSLSINTGELFF	TGTGCCAGCAGCTTATCAATTAACACCGGGGAGCTGTTTTTT
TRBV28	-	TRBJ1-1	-	CASRSSSGARGSEAFF	TGTGCCAGCAGGTCCTCCTCAGGGGCGAGAGGATCTGAAGCTTTCTTT
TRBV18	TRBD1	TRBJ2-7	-	CASSPQETGTYEQYF	TGTGCCAGCTCACCACAAGAGACAGGGACCTACGAGCAGTACTTC
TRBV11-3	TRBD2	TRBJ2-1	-	CASSLDPAGGNNEQFF	TGTGCCAGCAGCTTAGATCCGGCGGGGGGGAACAATGAGCAGTTCTTC
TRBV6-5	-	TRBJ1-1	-	CASRDTSEAFF	TGTGCCAGCAGGGACACTTCTGAAGCTTTCTTT
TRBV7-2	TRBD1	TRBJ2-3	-	CASSLAGTAYTQYF	TGTGCCAGCAGCTTAGCAGGGACAGCTTATACGCAGTATTTT
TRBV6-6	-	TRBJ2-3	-	CAASLWRGPGDTQYF	TGTGCCGCCTCTCTCTGGCGGGGGCCTGGAGATACGCAGTATTTT
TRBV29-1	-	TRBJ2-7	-	CSVVDSEPYEQYF	TGCAGCGTTGTGGACAGTGAACCCTACGAGCAGTACTTC
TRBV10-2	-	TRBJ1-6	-	CASSELYNSPLHF	TGCGCCAGCAGTGAGCTCTATAATTCACCCCTCCACTTT
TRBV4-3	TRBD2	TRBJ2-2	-	CASSQTSGWSTGELFF	TGCGCCAGCAGCCAGACTAGCGGCTGGAGCACCGGGGAGCTGTTTTTT
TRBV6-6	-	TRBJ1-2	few	CASNRGDYGYTF	TGTGCCAGCAATCGGGGGGACTATGGCTACACCTTC
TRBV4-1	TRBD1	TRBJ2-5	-	CASSHFGQGQETQYF	TGCGCCAGCAGCCATTTCGGACAGGGACAAGAGACCCAGTACTTC
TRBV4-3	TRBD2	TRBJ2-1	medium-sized	CASSQNFGTSVSNEQFF	TGCGCCAGCAGCCAAAACTTCGGGACTAGCGTCTCCAATGAGCAGTTCTTC
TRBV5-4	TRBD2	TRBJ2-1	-	CASSFVKIGTSGDEQFF	TGTGCCAGCAGCTTCGTCAAAATCGGGACTAGCGGGGATGAGCAGTTCTTC
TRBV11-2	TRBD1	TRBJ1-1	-	CASSYRGQVEAFF	TGTGCCAGCAGCTACAGGGGGCAAGTTGAAGCTTTCTTT
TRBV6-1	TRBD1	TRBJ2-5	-	CATWTGGAETQYF	TGTGCCACCTGGACAGGGGGCGCGGAGACCCAGTACTTC
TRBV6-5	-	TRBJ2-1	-	CASSSGEGQYNEQFF	TGTGCCAGCAGTTCGGGAGAAGGACAATACAATGAGCAGTTCTTC
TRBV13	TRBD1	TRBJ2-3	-	CASRGQASTDTQYF	TGTGCCAGCAGAGGACAGGCTAGCACAGATACGCAGTATTTT
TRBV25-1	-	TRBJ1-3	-	CASSDSGGVGNTIYF	TGTGCCAGCAGTGATTCTGGGGGCGTTGGAAACACCATATATTTT
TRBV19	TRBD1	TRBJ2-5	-	CASSAGTGVETQYF	TGTGCCAGTAGTGCCGGGACAGGGGTAGAGACCCAGTACTTC
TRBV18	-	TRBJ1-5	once	CASSRTEGNQPQHF	TGTGCCAGCTCACGGACGGAGGGCAATCAGCCCCAGCATTTT
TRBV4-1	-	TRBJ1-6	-	CASSPWGGFGSNSPLHF	TGCGCCAGCAGCCCCTGGGGGGGGTTTGGGAGTAATTCACCCCTCCACTTT
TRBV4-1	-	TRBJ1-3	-	CASSQSLRGHSGNTIYF	TGCGCCAGCAGCCAATCGCTCAGGGGCCACTCTGGAAACACCATATATTTT